Below, 4 T cell receptor beta chains from the same sample are listed, as sequenced in a study of shared clonotypes between healthy human individuals. Assay used: immunoSEQ multiplex PCR; TCRdb lists only in-frame clones, some missing. The sample includes more than 2 million clones, over 85% of them seen just once. Terminally differentiated effector memory CD45RA+ cells were left out of the naive CD8 fraction, which was CD45RO-negative and positively selected for CCR7. The material sequenced was naive CD8+ T cells sorted from blood. The receptors were sampled from a man between 18 and 35 years old in good health.

This sequence joins TRBV5-4 and TRBJ1-6, with 8 bases aligning to TRBD1. The J segment lost 10 bases and the V segment lost 3 bases, leaving 15 bases of the junction unmatched. The CDR3 extends over 17 amino acids. Germline V lookup: CDR1 SGHNT, CDR2 YYREEE (reference sequence). Here the CDR3 DNA reads TGTGCCAGCAGCTCCTCCCCGACAGGGGTACTAGGCTCACCCCTCCACTTT. Amino acids: CASSSSPTGVLGSPLHF.

The rearrangement joins TRBV28 to TRBJ1-1, with 7 bases identical to TRBD1. There are 14 residues in the CDR3. Germline V gene sequence: CDR1 MDHEN, CDR2 SYDVKM. J was trimmed by 1 base and V by 3 bases; bases with no gene match: 2. This CDR3 is CASSLEGANTEAFF. The CDR3 DNA is TGTGCCAGCAGTTTGGAGGGGGCGAACACTGAAGCTTTCTTT. Together with reference TRBV28 and TRBJ1-1, the CDR3 gives the full variable domain: DVKVTQSSRYLVKRTGEKVFLECVQDMDHENMFWYRQDPGLGLRLIYFSYDVKMKEKGDIPEGYSVSREKKERFSLILESASTNQTSMYLCASSLEGANTEAFFGQGTRLTVV.

The V call is TRBV11-2, the J call TRBJ2-1, with D perhaps being TRBD1 or TRBD2 (6 bases each). This CDR3 spans 15 amino acids. Trimming removed 5 bases from V and 6 bases from J, with 17 bases in between. Germline CDR1 SGHAT, CDR2 FQNNGV. This CDR3 reads CASSAGTRGGNEQFF. The CDR3 nucleotides read TGTGCCAGCAGCGCGGGGACACGCGGAGGCAATGAGCAGTTCTTC.

The CDR3 is CASSEEWGTGAYEQYF. CDR3 DNA sequence: TGTGCCAGCAGTGAAGAGTGGGGGACAGGGGCTTACGAGCAGTACTTC. V usage is TRBV6-1 and J usage is TRBJ2-7, with 10 nucleotides matching TRBD1. CDR1 and CDR2 from the germline V gene are MNHNS and SASEGT. This CDR3 is 16 amino acids long. V shed 1 base, J shed 4 bases, and the junction held 7 bases outside the gene matches.